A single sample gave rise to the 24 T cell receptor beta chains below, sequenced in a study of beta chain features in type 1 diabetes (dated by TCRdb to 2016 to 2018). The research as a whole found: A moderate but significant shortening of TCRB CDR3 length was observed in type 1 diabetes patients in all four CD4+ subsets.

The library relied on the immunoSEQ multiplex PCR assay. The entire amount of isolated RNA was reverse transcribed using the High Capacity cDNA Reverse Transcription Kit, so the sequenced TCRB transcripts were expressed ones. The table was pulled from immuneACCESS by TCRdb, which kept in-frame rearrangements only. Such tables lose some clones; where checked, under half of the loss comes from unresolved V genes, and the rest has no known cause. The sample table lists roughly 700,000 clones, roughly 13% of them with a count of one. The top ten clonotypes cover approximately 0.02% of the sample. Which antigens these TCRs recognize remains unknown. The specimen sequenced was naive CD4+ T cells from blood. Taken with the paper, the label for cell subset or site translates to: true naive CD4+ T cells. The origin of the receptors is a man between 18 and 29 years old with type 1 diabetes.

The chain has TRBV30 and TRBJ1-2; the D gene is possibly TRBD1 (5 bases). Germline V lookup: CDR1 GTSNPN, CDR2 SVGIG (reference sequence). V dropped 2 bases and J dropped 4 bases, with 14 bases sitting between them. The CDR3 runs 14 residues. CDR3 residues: CAWSTTDRSYGYTF. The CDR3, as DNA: TGTGCCTGGAGTACGACAGATCGTAGCTATGGCTACACCTTC. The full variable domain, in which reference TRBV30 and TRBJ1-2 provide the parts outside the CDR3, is SQTIHQWPATLVQPVGSPLSLECTVEGTSNPNLYWYRQAAGRGLQLLFYSVGIGQISSEVPQNLSASRPQDRQFILSSKKLLLSDSGFYLCAWSTTDRSYGYTFGSGTRLTVV.

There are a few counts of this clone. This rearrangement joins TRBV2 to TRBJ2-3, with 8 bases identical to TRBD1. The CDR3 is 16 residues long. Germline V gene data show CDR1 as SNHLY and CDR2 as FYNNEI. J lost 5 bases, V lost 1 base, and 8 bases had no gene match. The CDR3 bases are TGTGCCAGCAGTGAAGGCCAGGGGGCGAATCTAGATACGCAGTATTTT. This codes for CASSEGQGANLDTQYF.

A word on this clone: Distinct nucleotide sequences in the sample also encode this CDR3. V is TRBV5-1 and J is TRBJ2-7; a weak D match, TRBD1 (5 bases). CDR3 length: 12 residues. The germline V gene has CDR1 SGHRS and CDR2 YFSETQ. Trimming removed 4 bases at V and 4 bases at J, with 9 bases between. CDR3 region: CASSPGHYEQYF. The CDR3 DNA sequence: TGCGCCAGCAGCCCAGGACATTACGAGCAGTACTTC.

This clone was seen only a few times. CDR3 nucleotide sequence: TGTGCCAGCAGCTTAGAGGACAGGGGTGGAAGCTACACCTTC. Amino acids: CASSLEDRGGSYTF. The chain is built from TRBV13 and TRBJ1-2, with TRBD1 matching over 9 bases. V was pared by 1 base and J by 9 bases, with 6 bases of the junction left unmatched. The germline gives CDR1 PRHDT, CDR2 FYEKMQ (reference sequence). CDR3 size: 14 residues.

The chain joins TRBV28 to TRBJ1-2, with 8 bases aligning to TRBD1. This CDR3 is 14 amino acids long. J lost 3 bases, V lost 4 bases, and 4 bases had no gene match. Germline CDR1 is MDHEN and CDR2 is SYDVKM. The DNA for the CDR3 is TGTGCCAGCAGTTCGGACAGGGTTGACTATGGCTACACCTTC. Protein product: CASSSDRVDYGYTF.

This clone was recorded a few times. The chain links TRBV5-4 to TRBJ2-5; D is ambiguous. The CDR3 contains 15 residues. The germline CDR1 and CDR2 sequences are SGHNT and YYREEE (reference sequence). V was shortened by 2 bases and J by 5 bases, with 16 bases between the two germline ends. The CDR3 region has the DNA TGTGCCAGCAGCTTATCCAGGCTTGGGCCGGAGACCCAGTACTTC. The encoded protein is CASSLSRLGPETQYF.

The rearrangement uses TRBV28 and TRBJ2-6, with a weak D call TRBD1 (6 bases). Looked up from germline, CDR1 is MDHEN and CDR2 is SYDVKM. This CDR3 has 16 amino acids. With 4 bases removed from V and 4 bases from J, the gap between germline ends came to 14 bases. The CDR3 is CASSSGTGSGANVLTF. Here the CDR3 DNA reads TGTGCCAGCAGTTCCGGAACAGGGTCCGGGGCCAACGTCCTGACTTTC.

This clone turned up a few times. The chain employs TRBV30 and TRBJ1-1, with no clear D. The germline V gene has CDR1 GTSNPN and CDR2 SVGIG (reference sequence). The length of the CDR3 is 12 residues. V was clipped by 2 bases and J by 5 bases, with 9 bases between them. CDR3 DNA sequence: TGTGCCTGGAGTTGGATAGGGACTGAAGCTTTCTTT. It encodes CAWSWIGTEAFF.

The CDR3 loop reads CASSYIAGGPHTQYF. DNA of the CDR3: TGTGCCAGCAGTTACATAGCGGGGGGGCCGCATACGCAGTATTTT. V and J are TRBV6-5 and TRBJ2-3, with 11 positions matching TRBD2. Germline trimming cut 2 bases from V and 7 bases from J; bases unmatched to any gene: 5. The CDR3 is made up of 15 amino acids. Germline V lookup: CDR1 MNHEY, CDR2 SVGAGI.

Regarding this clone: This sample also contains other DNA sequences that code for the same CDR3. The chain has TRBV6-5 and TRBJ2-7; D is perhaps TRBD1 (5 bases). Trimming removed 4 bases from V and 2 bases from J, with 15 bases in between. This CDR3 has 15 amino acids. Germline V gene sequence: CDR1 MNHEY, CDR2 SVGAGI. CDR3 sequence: CASSSPGQGTYEQYF. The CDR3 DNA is TGTGCCAGCAGTTCCCCTGGGCAGGGTACCTACGAGCAGTACTTC.

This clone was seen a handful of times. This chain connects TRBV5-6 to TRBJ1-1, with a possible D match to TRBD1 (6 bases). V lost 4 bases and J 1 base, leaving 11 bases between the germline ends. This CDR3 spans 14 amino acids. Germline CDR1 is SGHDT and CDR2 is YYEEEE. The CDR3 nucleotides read TGTGCCAGCAGCCCCGGACAGCGGAACACTGAAGCTTTCTTT. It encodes CASSPGQRNTEAFF.

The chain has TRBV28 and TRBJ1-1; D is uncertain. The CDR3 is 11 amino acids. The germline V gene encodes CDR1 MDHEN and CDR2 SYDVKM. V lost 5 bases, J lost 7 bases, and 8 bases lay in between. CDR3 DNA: TGTGCCAGCAGTCGTCAAGGTGAAGCTTTCTTT. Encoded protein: CASSRQGEAFF.

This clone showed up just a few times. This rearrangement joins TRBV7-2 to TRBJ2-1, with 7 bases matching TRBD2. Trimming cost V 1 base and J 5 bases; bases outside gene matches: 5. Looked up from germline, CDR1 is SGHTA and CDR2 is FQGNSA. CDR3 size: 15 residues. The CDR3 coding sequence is TGTGCCAGCAGCTTAGGCGGGACTAACCACAATGAGCAGTTCTTC. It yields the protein CASSLGGTNHNEQFF.

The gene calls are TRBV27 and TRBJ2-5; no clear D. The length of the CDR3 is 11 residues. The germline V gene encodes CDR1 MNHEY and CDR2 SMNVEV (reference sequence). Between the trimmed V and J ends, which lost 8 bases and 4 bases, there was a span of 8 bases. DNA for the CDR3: TGTGCCAGCGTAGGGCGAGAGACCCAGTACTTC. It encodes CASVGRETQYF.

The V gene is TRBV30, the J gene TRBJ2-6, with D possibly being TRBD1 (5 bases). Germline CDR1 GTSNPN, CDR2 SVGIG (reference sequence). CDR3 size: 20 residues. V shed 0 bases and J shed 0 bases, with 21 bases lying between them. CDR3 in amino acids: CAWSVRGARARNSGANVLTF. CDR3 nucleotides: TGTGCCTGGAGTGTACGTGGGGCCCGGGCGCGGAACTCTGGGGCCAACGTCCTGACTTTC. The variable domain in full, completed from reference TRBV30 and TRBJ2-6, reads SQTIHQWPATLVQPVGSPLSLECTVEGTSNPNLYWYRQAAGRGLQLLFYSVGIGQISSEVPQNLSASRPQDRQFILSSKKLLLSDSGFYLCAWSVRGARARNSGANVLTFGAGSRLTVL.

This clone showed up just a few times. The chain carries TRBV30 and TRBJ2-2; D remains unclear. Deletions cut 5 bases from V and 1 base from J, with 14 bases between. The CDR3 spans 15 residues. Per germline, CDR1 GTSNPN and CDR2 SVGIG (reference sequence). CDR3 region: CAWGPRRLNTGELFF. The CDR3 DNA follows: TGTGCCTGGGGGCCCAGGCGGCTGAACACCGGGGAGCTGTTTTTT.

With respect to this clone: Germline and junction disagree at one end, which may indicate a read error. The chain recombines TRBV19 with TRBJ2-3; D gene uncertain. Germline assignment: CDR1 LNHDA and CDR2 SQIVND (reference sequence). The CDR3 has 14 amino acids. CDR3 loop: CASSWLASRDTQYF. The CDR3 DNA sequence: TGTGCCAGTAGTTGGTTGGCCAGCAGAGATACGCAGTATTTT.

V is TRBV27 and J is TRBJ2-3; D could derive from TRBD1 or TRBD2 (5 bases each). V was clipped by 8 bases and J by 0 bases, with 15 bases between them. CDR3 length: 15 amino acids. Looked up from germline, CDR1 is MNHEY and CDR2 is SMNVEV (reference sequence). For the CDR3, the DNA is TGTGCCAGCGGTCGGGACGGAGTTAGCACAGATACGCAGTATTTT. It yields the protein CASGRDGVSTDTQYF.

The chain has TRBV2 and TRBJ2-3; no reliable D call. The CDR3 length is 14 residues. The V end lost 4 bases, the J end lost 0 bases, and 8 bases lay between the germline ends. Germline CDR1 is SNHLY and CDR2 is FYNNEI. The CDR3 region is CASSGLTSTDTQYF. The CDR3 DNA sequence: TGTGCCAGCAGTGGGCTTACTAGCACAGATACGCAGTATTTT.

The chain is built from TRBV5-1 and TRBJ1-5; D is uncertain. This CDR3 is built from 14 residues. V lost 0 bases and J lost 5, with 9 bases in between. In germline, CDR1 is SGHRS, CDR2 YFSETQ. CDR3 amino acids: CASSLAPGDQPQHF. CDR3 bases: TGCGCCAGCAGCTTGGCACCAGGAGATCAGCCCCAGCATTTT.

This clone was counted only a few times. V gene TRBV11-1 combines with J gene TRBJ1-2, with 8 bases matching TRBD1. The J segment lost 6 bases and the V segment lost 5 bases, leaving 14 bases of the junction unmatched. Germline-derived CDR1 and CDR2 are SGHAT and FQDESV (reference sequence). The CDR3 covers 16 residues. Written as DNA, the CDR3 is TGTGCCAGCAGCGTGGACGCAGGGGGCTTAAGGGATGGCTACACCTTC. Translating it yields CASSVDAGGLRDGYTF.

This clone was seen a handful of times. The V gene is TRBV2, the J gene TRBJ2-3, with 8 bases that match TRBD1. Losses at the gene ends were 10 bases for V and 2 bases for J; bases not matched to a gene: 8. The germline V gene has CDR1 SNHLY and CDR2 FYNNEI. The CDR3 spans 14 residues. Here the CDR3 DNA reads TGTGCCACCCGGACAGGGACCACCACAGATACGCAGTATTTT. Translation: CATRTGTTTDTQYF.

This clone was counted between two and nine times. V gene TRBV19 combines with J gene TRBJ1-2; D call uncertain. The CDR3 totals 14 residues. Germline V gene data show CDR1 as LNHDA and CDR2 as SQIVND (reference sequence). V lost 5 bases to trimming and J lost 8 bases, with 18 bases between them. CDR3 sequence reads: CASSPQGLRPGYTF. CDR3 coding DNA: TGTGCCAGTAGTCCCCAAGGCCTCAGGCCCGGCTACACCTTC.

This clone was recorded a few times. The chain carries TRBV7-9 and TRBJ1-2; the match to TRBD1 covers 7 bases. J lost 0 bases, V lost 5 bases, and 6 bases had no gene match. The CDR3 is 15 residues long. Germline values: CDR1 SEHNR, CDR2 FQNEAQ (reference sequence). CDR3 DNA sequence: TGTGCCAGCAGCGGCTGGGACAGCGCTAACTATGGCTACACCTTC. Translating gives CASSGWDSANYGYTF. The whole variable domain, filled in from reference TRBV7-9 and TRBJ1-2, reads DTGVSQNPRHKITKRGQNVTFRCDPISEHNRLYWYRQTLGQGPEFLTYFQNEAQLEKSRLLSDRFSAERPKGSFSTLEIQRTEQGDSAMYLCASSGWDSANYGYTFGSGTRLTVV.